This T cell receptor (beta chain) is drawn from a study of blood T cell repertoires in COVID-19. Germline V CDR1 and CDR2: MNHEY, SVGAGI. The CDR3 sequence is 15 residues long. V was cut by 3 bases and J by 2 bases, with 11 bases left in between. TCRdb keeps only in-frame clones here, not all; method: immunoSEQ multiplex PCR. The sample gives about 280,000 clones, 70% to 90% of which show up once; approximately 9.9% is in the top ten. The receptor was isolated from a woman in her sixties or seventies with acute or convalescent COVID-19. J is TRBJ2-1 and V is TRBV6-5; D might be TRBD1 (6 bases). Source material: peripheral blood. The CDR3 DNA follows: TGTGCCAGCAGTTATGGGACATCCCCCTACAATGAGCAGTTCTTC. This sequence encodes CASSYGTSPYNEQFF.